The clone carrying this T cell receptor (beta chain) came up many times. Its antigen remains unidentified. Germline and junction disagree at one end, which may indicate a read error. Germline V gene data show CDR1 as SGHDT and CDR2 as YYEEEE. The CDR3 contains 15 residues. In the authors' workflow: Built for papillary thyroid cancer, a distant-metastasis classifier drew on CDR3 differences across clinicopathological groups. MiXCR was used by TCRdb to re-call the PCR reads. For this entry, the V and J calls and clone size follow TCRdb and not the study's own pipeline. The sample includes around 20,000 clones, roughly 17% of them seen just once. There were no patients who had received any treatment before thyroid surgery. This sample is part of a study of metastatic and nonmetastatic thyroid tumors. Study details: Across blood and tumor or nodule tissue, repertoires from malignant and benign thyroid patients were compared with one another.

Study-wide points: It was reportedly found that TCR beta diversity was significantly higher in malignant thyroid tumors than in benign nodules, a difference seen in both blood and tumor samples.

The receptor was isolated from a male donor with papillary thyroid cancer or a benign thyroid nodule (not recorded which). Some clones in this sample may be carry-over from other donors' samples. Sequencing was carried out using blood. This chain links TRBV5-6 with TRBJ1-6; possible D gene TRBD1, 6 bases. The CDR3 DNA follows: TGTGCCAGCAGCTTGTTGGTTGGGGGCCATTCACCCCCCCACTTT. Its translation: CASSLLVGGHSPPHF.